This T cell receptor (beta chain) was identified in a study of CD8+ T cells in alopecia areata. Turning to the study itself: Twice daily, treated patients received 5 to 10 mg of oral tofacitinib.

Trimming left V 2 bases short and J 8 bases short, with 24 bases between. Germline assignment: CDR1 SGHAT and CDR2 FQNNGV. There are 17 residues in the CDR3. Following RNA extraction, reverse transcription yielded cDNA that acted as the sequencing template. The assay was immunoSEQ multiplex PCR, and TCRdb's table has in-frame clones only and misses some. Altogether 150,000 or so clones are present, approximately 65% being singletons, with the ten largest covering 11%. Sorting of PBMCs yielded the CD4+ and CD8+ T cells. This clone was recorded once. V and J are TRBV11-2 and TRBJ2-5; the D call may be TRBD1 or TRBD2 (5 bases each). The input for sequencing was CD8+ T cells sorted from blood, taken at week 0. The sequence was obtained from a human donor with alopecia areata. CDR3 sequence reads: CASSLFGGDPDMVTQYF. In DNA form, the CDR3 reads TGTGCCAGCAGCTTATTCGGTGGGGACCCGGACATGGTTACCCAGTACTTC.